This T cell receptor (beta chain) was recorded in a study of blood T cell repertoires in COVID-19. Looking at the study overall: COVID-19 samples from acute and convalescent phases originated in the United States, Italy and Spain. PBMCs, B-cell-depleted T cells, or T cells provided the cDNA or gDNA that made up the material.

Germline V lookup: CDR1 MDHEN, CDR2 SYDVKM. This CDR3 has 16 amino acids. The V gene end was trimmed by 6 bases and the J gene end by 5 bases; junction bases not matched to a gene: 13. Authors' data handling: Amplification of reference gene primers provided the estimated nucleated cell counts. Repertoires were generated with immunoSEQ multiplex PCR, while TCRdb's copy carries only in-frame clones and drops some. Clonal size and the V and J genes are those of that table, whereas D and trimming came from the DNA. This table holds approximately 130,000 clones, roughly 79% found once. The sample was peripheral blood. This sequence originates from a human donor in a cohort sampled during active COVID-19. The V and J genes are TRBV28 and TRBJ1-2; the match to TRBD1 covers 9 bases. CDR3 DNA sequence: TGTGCCAGCAGCCTTTCAACAGGGGGCAGCCGATATGGCTACACCTTC. This sequence encodes CASSLSTGGSRYGYTF.